This T cell receptor beta chain emerged from a study of cytomegalovirus exposure and HLA in healthy donors (TCRdb year 2017). Regarding the study in general: An earlier analysis of some 550 of the donors reported 250 to 300 Gb of sequence data and 117 million unique TCR beta sequences from about 180 million T cells. Using immunosequencing, the study profiled T cell repertoires from 500 to 800 subjects and related those repertoires to cytomegalovirus serostatus. In a later analysis, previously published TCR beta repertoires from 666 donors were re-analyzed and high-resolution HLA genotyping was added so that TCR occurrence patterns could be studied. Approximately 310 gigabases of sequencing data and approximately 85 million unique TCR sequences were included in an early release covering about 620 HLA-typed donors. In the later analysis, no new phenotypic data were used to find candidate immune exposures; instead, reliance was placed on TCR beta sequences and their occurrence across donors. The study was designed to test whether signatures of past pathogen exposure could be identified by cataloging public T cell receptors. In an earlier analysis of around 540 of the donors, high-throughput TCR beta sequencing was used to judge whether each TCR beta V gene segment behaved as functional or pseudogenic. Donor age, sex, ethnicity and CMV serostatus were collected together with the repertoire data. Because of strong linkage in the cohort, 5 or 6 DR-DQ haplotypes were treated as single units for association and clustering. Typing coverage varied by locus: roughly 629-630 donors for A, B, C, DRB1 and DQB1; 500 to 550 for DQA1; around 610 for DPA1; about 450 for DPB1. To predict cytomegalovirus infection status, the study brought together high-throughput TCR immunosequencing, statistical association of individual TCRs with disease status, and machine learning. Besides the first cohort of hundreds of subjects, a separate validation cohort made up of 120 different subjects was used. HLA typing included class I and class II loci at four-digit resolution. Among over 350 genotyped donors of the cohort, an average of roughly 240,000 unique TCR beta nucleotide sequences were sequenced per donor, around a sixth of them non-productive. Of the 398 genotyped donors, approximately 80% were placed in the genetic ancestry cluster associated with self-reported Caucasian donors. All discovery cohort repertoires had been generated on a single sequencing platform. A later genetic analysis used genome-wide SNP genotypes for about 65% of the 666 donors, treating that subset as a discovery cohort.

CDR1 GTSNPN and CDR2 SVGIG were looked up in the germline V gene (reference sequence). Including cysteine and phenylalanine, the CDR3 has 14 amino acids. This entry keeps only the CDR3 DNA: 42 bases, framed from base 1. Trimming costs V 4 bases and J 4 bases, and their ends lie 11 bases apart. Library creation used the immunoSEQ multiplex PCR assay. The multiplex PCR relied on a mix of 60 forward primers for TCR Vbeta segments and 13 reverse primers for TCR Jbeta segments. The CDR3 region of rearranged TCR beta genes was amplified from genomic DNA with a multiplex PCR assay. The Illumina HiSeq System was used to sequence the amplified TCR beta libraries as 87-base-pair reads. The study's own analysis went as follows. A later analysis tallied 80 million to 95 million unique TCR beta chains across the 640 or so repertoires, and some 12 million of those chains were shared by two or more donors. To remove PCR and sequencing errors, raw reads were error-corrected and collapsed into unique sequences using a nearest-neighbor algorithm that merged closely related sequences. CDR3 sequences were aligned to IMGT reference sequences to assign V, D and J gene segments. For a sequence to be retained, at least a six-nucleotide match to both a V gene segment and a J gene segment was required. Rearrangements were classified as productive when the CDR3 lacked stop codons and remained in frame with V and J, and all other rearrangements were classified as non-productive. CDR3 was defined by IMGT convention, running from the second conserved V-encoded cysteine to the conserved J-encoded phenylalanine. In an earlier analysis of 500 to 650 of the donors, sequences lacking an unambiguous match to a single V gene segment were excluded. In an earlier analysis of about 590 of the donors, a V segment was called functional when productive rearrangements were above 56.7%, and segregating when the standard deviation between donors exceeded 5%. A statistical classification framework was built to diagnose cytomegalovirus status from the catalog of TCR beta chain sequences. V and J gene assignment, in a later analysis, came from comparing TCR nucleotide sequences with IMGT/GENE-DB human TR gene sequences. Using the TCRdist pipeline, a later analysis assigned CDR3 sequences along with most-parsimonious VDJ recombination scenarios. In a later analysis, each TCR beta chain was defined by its CDR3 amino acid sequence together with its V-gene family, and reads without a unique V-gene family were excluded. In a later analysis, 450 to 600 highly shared, low-generation-probability nucleotide sequences were removed to address suspected cross-contamination and a sequencing artifact. In a later analysis, a clonal expansion index for each public chain was calculated from normalized within-repertoire ranks of inferred template counts. In a later analysis, generation probabilities were computed with a VDJ recombination model fitted to out-of-frame rearrangements, and the resulting probabilities were checked against IGoR. In a later analysis, hypergeometric tests were used to score TCR-TCR, TCR-HLA and TCR-CMV co-occurrence, with a repertoire-size bias correction applied to TCR pairs. False discovery rates were estimated in a later analysis by permuting HLA or CMV assignments 20 times. In a later analysis, co-occurring TCRs were grouped using DBSCAN, and TCRdist sequence similarity was added for clustering within HLA-allele-positive subsets. Repertoires with fewer than 30,000 or more than 120,000 public chains were left out of co-occurrence clustering, as were about 5 repertoires with anomalous nucleotide sharing. Held by TCRdb, this immuneACCESS table contains in-frame sequences only and omits some clones. Under half of the omission traces to an unresolved V gene where checked; the cause of the rest is unknown. That table is the source of V, J and clone size, and D and trimming were worked out from the DNA. Recorded for this sample are some 200,000 clones; 62% of them occurred a single time. The ten largest clones take up about 2.9% of the sample.

The cohort was made up of roughly 670 healthy bone marrow donors. At the time of sampling, all cohort members were nominally healthy, though unrecorded immune exposures were likely present. The donor tested CMV seronegative and was one of the 352 seronegative cohort members. A peripheral blood sample was provided by each donor, and peripheral blood mononuclear cells were used for TCR beta sequencing. Genomic DNA extraction from the blood cell samples was performed with the Qiagen DNeasy Blood Extraction Kit. What the work shows at the level of the full study, not this receptor alone: Strong co-occurrence of HLA alleles, especially DR and DQ, made assigning TCR associations to individual alleles difficult. A later genetic analysis associated a missense DCLRE1C variant with V-gene and J-gene trimming of TCR beta chains, and an independent cohort replicated the association. A later analysis found that HLA-associated TCR beta chains were more clonally expanded and had lower generation probabilities than equally common non-associated chains. In a later genetic analysis, fewer N-insertions in productive TCRs were reported among donors in an Asian-associated ancestry cluster than the roughly 700-donor mean. An earlier analysis of approximately 570 of the donors showed that most TCR beta V segments appeared in productive rearrangements either about 87% or about 30% of the time, which broadly matched IMGT annotations. Because HLA typing was unavailable for some donors at each locus, only the typed subset was used in association tests. Some IMGT-functional V segments, including TRBV6-2 and TRBV6-3, could not be told apart with the 87-base-pair reads, so those segments were excluded. The earlier analysis of approximately 590 of the donors excluded some 16 rarely observed V segments, including chromosome 9 orphons, because counts were too low. According to the authors, the approach could potentially be generalized to other disease states and immunological phenotypes. The classifier was reported to diagnose cytomegalovirus status with high specificity and sensitivity in both the original cohort and the validation cohort. For the cohort, immune exposure information was limited to CMV serostatus. In vitro tests confirmed that a few of the cytomegalovirus-associated TCR beta chains recognize cytomegalovirus antigens. Several of the top co-occurrence clusters appeared to be linked to parvovirus B19, influenza, CMV and Epstein-Barr virus, according to a later analysis. In a later analysis, most CMV-associated TCR beta chains were found to appear HLA-restricted, with HLA associations seemingly driven largely by CMV exposure. A further reported finding was that TCR beta sequences accurately predicted the HLA-A and HLA-B alleles for most subjects in the first cohort. Across donors, most TCR sequences were observed very rarely, whereas some public TCRs were present in many individuals. In a later analysis, the rate of TCR association differed among HLA loci, with DRB1 alleles having the most associated TCRs and HLA-C alleles having the fewest. Presence/absence analyses assumed roughly uniform sequencing depth across donors, an assumption that may not hold. Specific HLA alleles were associated with 16,951 TCR beta sequences at a false discovery rate of 0.05 in a later analysis. The study gave a list of some 150 TCR beta chains associated with cytomegalovirus. A group of highly shared sequence variants was considered likely to be a technical artifact of the sequencing pipeline. In this cohort, only TCR beta chains were sequenced, and detectable features were limited by the absence of alpha or paired-chain data. Linkage disequilibrium might explain the correlated functional status among segregating V segments, but an unknown experimental factor could not be ruled out.

Note on this clone: Its antigen is not yet known. The sample holds no much larger clone one base away, and base qualities are not on file.

Sequenced sample: PBMCs. The chain is assembled from TRBV30 and TRBJ1-6; matching of 6 bases hints at TRBD1 as the D gene. The sequence was collected from a man in his forties in good health and CMV-seronegative. Read as DNA, the sequence is TGTGCCTGGACCCGGGACATTTATAATTCACCCCTCCACTTT. It specifies CAWTRDIYNSPLHF.